This TCR beta chain was profiled in a study of T-cell memory formation after mild COVID-19. V lost 3 bases and J lost 0; bases outside the gene matches: 10. The CDR3 contains 17 residues. Germline V gene sequence: CDR1 SSHAT, CDR2 FNYEAQ (reference sequence). About this clonotype: What it binds is not known.

TCRdb independently ran MiXCR on the 5' RACE reads; one entry per CDR3 protein. This sample has 400,000 to 500,000 distinct CDR3 sequences, with more than 15% found just once. Findings and caveats of the study: Mostly located in CM and EM were contracting CD4+ clones, with contracting CD8+ clones located in EMRA.

This chain connects TRBV7-7 to TRBJ2-7; 8 bases are shared with TRBD1. The clonotype was recovered from a man between 18 and 35 years old who had mild COVID-19 (a few samples of this study predate the infection). Cell type and time point are not known. The sequenced material came from PBMCs or a T cell subset sorted from them (not recorded which). Written as DNA, the CDR3 is TGTGCCAGCAGCTTCAACAGACAGGGGCAGGACTCCTACGAGCAGTACTTC. It specifies CASSFNRQGQDSYEQYF.